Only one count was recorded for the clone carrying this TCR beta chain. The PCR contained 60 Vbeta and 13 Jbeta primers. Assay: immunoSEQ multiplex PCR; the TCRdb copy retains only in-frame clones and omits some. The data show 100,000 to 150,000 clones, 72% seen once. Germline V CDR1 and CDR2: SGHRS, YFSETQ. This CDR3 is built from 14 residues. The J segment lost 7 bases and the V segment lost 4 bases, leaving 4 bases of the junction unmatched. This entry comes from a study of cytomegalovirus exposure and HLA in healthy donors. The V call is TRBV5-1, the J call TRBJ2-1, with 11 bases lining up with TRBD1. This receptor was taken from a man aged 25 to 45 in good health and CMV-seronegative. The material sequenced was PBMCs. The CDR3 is CASSPGQGGNEQFF. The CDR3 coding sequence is TGCGCCAGCAGCCCGGGACAGGGGGGTAATGAGCAGTTCTTC.